This entry lists 17 T cell receptor beta chains sequenced from one sample in a study of cytomegalovirus exposure and HLA in healthy donors. Produced via immunoSEQ multiplex PCR; TCRdb's table is partial and in-frame only. The sample consists of roughly 140,000 clones, more than 85% of them appearing once. Sequencing input: PBMCs. The receptors come from a man aged 18-30 years in good health and CMV-seronegative.

This chain links TRBV5-5 with TRBJ2-2; D is possibly TRBD1 (5 bases). The germline gives CDR1 SGHKS, CDR2 YYEKEE (reference sequence). This CDR3 region has 16 residues. The V end lost 1 base, the J end lost 3 bases, and 13 bases lay between the germline ends. The CDR3 is CASSLRQGGDTGELFF. As DNA, the CDR3 is TGTGCCAGCAGCTTGAGGCAGGGTGGGGACACCGGGGAGCTGTTTTTT.

V is TRBV7-2 and J is TRBJ1-2; 9 bases fit TRBD1. Germline loops: CDR1 SGHTA, CDR2 FQGNSA. CDR3 length: 15 residues. V lost 5 bases and J lost 2; bases outside the gene matches: 6. For the CDR3, the DNA is TGTGCCAGCAGCCAAGGGACAGGGAAGAACTATGGCTACACCTTC. It is translated as CASSQGTGKNYGYTF.

The gene calls are TRBV5-1 and TRBJ2-4; 7 bases are shared with TRBD2. Losses at the gene ends were 4 bases for V and 3 bases for J; bases not matched to a gene: 1. This CDR3 region has 13 residues. Per germline, CDR1 SGHRS and CDR2 YFSETQ. In DNA, the CDR3 is TGCGCCAGCAGCGGGGAGGGCAAAAACATTCAGTACTTC. Translated: CASSGEGKNIQYF.

The chain uses TRBV29-1 and TRBJ2-3, with 13 positions matching TRBD2. CDR3 size: 18 residues. Per the germline V gene, CDR1 is SQVTM and CDR2 is ANQGSEA. The trim removed 3 bases at V and 6 bases at J, leaving 15 bases unmatched. The CDR3 protein is CSVEGLAGTNLPADTQYF. The CDR3 DNA reads TGCAGCGTTGAGGGACTAGCGGGAACTAACTTACCCGCGGATACGCAGTATTTT.

The V and J genes are TRBV7-8 and TRBJ1-2; TRBD1 matches 8 bases. The CDR3 is 18 amino acids. Germline loops: CDR1 SGHVS, CDR2 FQNEAQ. The V segment lost 4 bases and the J segment 6 bases; nucleotides outside the gene matches: 19. The CDR3 nucleotides are TGTGCCAGCAGCTCACCTGGCAGGGGGCTAGGACGATTCGATGGCTACACCTTC. The encoded protein is CASSSPGRGLGRFDGYTF.

The rearrangement uses TRBV7-9 and TRBJ1-3; D remains unclear. The germline gives CDR1 SEHNR, CDR2 FQNEAQ (reference sequence). V lost 4 bases, J lost 7 bases, and 14 bases lay in between. The CDR3 runs 14 residues. CDR3 nucleotide sequence: TGTGCCAGCAGCTCGGAGTGGCAGCTGAACACCATATATTTT. Translated: CASSSEWQLNTIYF.

This clone was detected only once. The chain carries TRBV18 and TRBJ2-1; D is possibly TRBD1 (5 bases). The germline CDR1 and CDR2 sequences are KGHSH and LQKENI. Trimming took off 3 bases at V and 3 bases at J, with 9 bases between the two ends. The length of the CDR3 is 14 residues. CDR3 in DNA: TGTGCCAGCTCACCGTTCGACAGCTACAATGAGCAGTTCTTC. This encodes CASSPFDSYNEQFF.

V and J are TRBV9 and TRBJ2-5; perhaps TRBD2 as D (7 bases). Germline V gene data show CDR1 as SGDLS and CDR2 as YYNGEE. The ends were cut back, 0 bases at V and 5 bases at J, with 23 bases in the middle. The CDR3 covers 18 residues. CDR3 protein: CASSVEGGTLDPGETQYF. The CDR3 coding sequence is TGTGCCAGCAGCGTAGAGGGGGGGACACTTGACCCCGGGGAGACCCAGTACTTC.

The CDR3 nucleotides read TGTGCCAGCAGCCGTTCCGGGACAGCCGAGCAGTACGTC. This sequence encodes CASSRSGTAEQYV. The J gene is TRBJ2-7, the V gene TRBV7-9; TRBD1 matches 7 bases. Germline CDR1 SEHNR, CDR2 FQNEAQ (reference sequence). The CDR3 runs 13 residues. V lost 5 bases, J lost 6 bases, and 7 bases stayed unmatched.

The V gene is TRBV19, the J gene TRBJ2-7; 7 nucleotides align to TRBD1. Germline CDR1 reads LNHDA; CDR2 reads SQIVND (reference sequence). Trimming removed 8 bases from V and 2 bases from J; junction bases left unmatched: 9. CDR3 length equals 14 residues. Here the CDR3 DNA reads TGTGCCAGTGAAACGACAGGGTGTGCCTACGAGCAGTACGTC. Translated, it gives CASETTGCAYEQYV.

This rearrangement joins TRBV13 to TRBJ2-3; 9 nucleotides line up with TRBD2. CDR1 and CDR2 from the germline V gene are PRHDT and FYEKMQ (reference sequence). This CDR3 contains 16 residues. The junction had 11 bases not matched to a gene; V was cut back by 6 bases and J by 4 bases. CDR3: CASRSGLAVEADTQYF. In DNA form, the CDR3 reads TGTGCCAGCAGGTCGGGACTAGCAGTAGAGGCAGATACGCAGTATTTT.

For the CDR3, the DNA is TGCAGCGTTGCGGGGGGTGACGGACTAGCGGGAGGTACCGGGGAGCTGTTTTTT. Translation: CSVAGGDGLAGGTGELFF. The V and J genes are TRBV29-1 and TRBJ2-2, with 14 bases aligning to TRBD2. CDR3 length equals 18 residues. The ends lost 4 bases at V and 5 bases at J; junction bases unmatched: 12. Germline-derived CDR1 and CDR2 are SQVTM and ANQGSEA.

This chain connects TRBV6-5 to TRBJ2-1; no definite D call. The CDR3 has 11 amino acids. The germline V gene has CDR1 MNHEY and CDR2 SVGAGI. V was trimmed by 6 bases and J by 3 bases, leaving 3 bases between them. In DNA form, the CDR3 reads TGTGCCAGCAGACTCTACAATGAGCAGTTCTTC. Translating gives CASRLYNEQFF.

This chain joins TRBV7-6 and TRBJ2-2; 7 bases match TRBD1. The CDR3 loop spans 14 amino acids. Per germline, CDR1 SGHVS and CDR2 FNYEAQ. V was pared by 8 bases and J by 5 bases, with 8 bases of the junction left unmatched. This CDR3 reads CASASDRTTGELFF. As DNA, the CDR3 is TGTGCCAGCGCCTCGGACAGGACAACCGGGGAGCTGTTTTTT.

This clone was counted a single time. V and J are TRBV5-5 and TRBJ1-1; 7 bases fit TRBD1. Germline loops: CDR1 SGHKS, CDR2 YYEKEE (reference sequence). The CDR3 is 14 amino acids. The ends lost 1 base at V and 1 base at J; junction bases unmatched: 1. The chain's CDR3 is CASSLQGGNTEAFF. The CDR3 DNA reads as TGTGCCAGCAGCTTGCAGGGGGGGAACACTGAAGCTTTCTTT. The full variable domain, in which reference TRBV5-5 and TRBJ1-1 provide the parts outside the CDR3, is DAGVTQSPTHLIKTRGQQVTLRCSPISGHKSVSWYQQVLGQGPQFIFQYYEKEERGRGNFPDRFSARQFPNYSSELNVNALLLGDSALYLCASSLQGGNTEAFFGQGTRLTVV.

The CDR3 sequence is CASSLSSSYNEQFF. The CDR3 nucleotides read TGTGCCAGCAGTTTAAGTAGCTCCTACAATGAGCAGTTCTTC. This chain joins TRBV6-1 and TRBJ2-1; the D is unclear. V lost 5 bases to trimming and J lost 0 bases, with 8 bases between them. Germline-derived CDR1 and CDR2 are MNHNS and SASEGT. The CDR3 is 14 residues long.

This chain uses TRBV30 with TRBJ1-6; D might be TRBD1 (5 bases). Between the trimmed V and J ends, which lost 0 bases and 8 bases, there was a span of 11 bases. The CDR3 covers 14 residues. Germline V gives CDR1 GTSNPN, CDR2 SVGIG (reference sequence). CDR3 in amino acids: CAWSVWGVDSPLHF. The DNA of the CDR3 is TGTGCCTGGAGTGTGTGGGGGGTTGATTCACCCCTCCACTTT.